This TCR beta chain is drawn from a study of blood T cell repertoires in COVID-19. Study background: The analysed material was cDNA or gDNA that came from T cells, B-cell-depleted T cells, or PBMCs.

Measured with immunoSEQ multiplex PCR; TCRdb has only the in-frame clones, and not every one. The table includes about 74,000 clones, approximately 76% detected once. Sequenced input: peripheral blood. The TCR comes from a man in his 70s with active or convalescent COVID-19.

The CDR3 reads CASRGQMNTEAFF. The CDR3 bases are TGTGCCAGCAGGGGACAGATGAACACTGAAGCTTTCTTT. V is TRBV27 and J is TRBJ1-1; the match to TRBD1 covers 7 bases. Losses at the gene ends were 6 bases for V and 0 bases for J; bases not matched to a gene: 1. The CDR3 is 13 residues long. The germline V gene encodes CDR1 MNHEY and CDR2 SMNVEV (reference sequence).